The text below deals with one TCR beta chain. Its specificity is not known. This entry is derived from a study of tumor and adjacent non-tumor tissue in lung cancer. Study information: Patients comprised over 9 adenocarcinoma, 2 squamous cell carcinoma and 1 small cell lung cancer. Regarding the study as a whole: In normal lung, the top 100 clones were significantly more dominant than in tumor. Shorter survival was associated with higher TCR diversity in tumors. Compared with tumor, normal lung showed significantly lower TCR diversity.

CDR1 is SGHDT and CDR2 is YYEEEE in the germline V gene. The CDR3 spans 14 residues. The ends lost 3 bases at V and 8 bases at J; junction bases unmatched: 8. Three rounds of nested PCR, following a modified ARM-PCR protocol, produced the TCRbeta library. TCRdb recomputed calls from the multiplex PCR reads with MiXCR, one row per CDR3 protein. This table holds 60,000 to 65,000 distinct CDR3 sequences, about 56% found once. No cell sorting was done before RNA was extracted from the tissue. Distant lung tissue was collected more than 3 cm away from the tumor edge. The V and J genes are TRBV5-6 and TRBJ2-1; 7 positions match TRBD1. The clonotype was recovered from a man in his 70s with non-small cell lung cancer. The sample taken for sequencing was distant non-tumor lung tissue. The CDR3 protein is CASSSVQGLDEQFF. The CDR3 nucleotides read TGTGCCAGCAGCTCAGTACAGGGGTTAGATGAGCAGTTCTTC.